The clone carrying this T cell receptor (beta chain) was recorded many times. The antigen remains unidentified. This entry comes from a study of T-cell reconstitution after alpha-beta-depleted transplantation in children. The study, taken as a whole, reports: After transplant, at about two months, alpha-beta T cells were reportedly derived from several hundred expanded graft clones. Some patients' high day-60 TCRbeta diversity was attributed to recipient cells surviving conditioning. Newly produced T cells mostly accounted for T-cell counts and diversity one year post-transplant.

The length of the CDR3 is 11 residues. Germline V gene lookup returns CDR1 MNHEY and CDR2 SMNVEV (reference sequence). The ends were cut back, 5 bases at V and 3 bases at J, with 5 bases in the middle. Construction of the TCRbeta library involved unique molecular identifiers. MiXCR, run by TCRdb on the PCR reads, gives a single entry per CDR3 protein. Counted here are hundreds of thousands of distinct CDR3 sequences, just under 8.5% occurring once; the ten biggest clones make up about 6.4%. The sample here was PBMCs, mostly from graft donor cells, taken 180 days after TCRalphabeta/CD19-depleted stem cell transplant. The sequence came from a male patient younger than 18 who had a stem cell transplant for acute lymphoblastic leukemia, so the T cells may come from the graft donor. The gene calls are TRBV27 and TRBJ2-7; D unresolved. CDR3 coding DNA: TGTGCCAGCAGTCCCCTCTACGAGCAGTACTTC. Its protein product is CASSPLYEQYF.